Below, 17 T cell receptor beta chains from the same sample are listed, as sequenced in a study of cytomegalovirus exposure and HLA in healthy donors. It was with 60 Vbeta and 13 Jbeta primers that the PCR ran. Generated by immunoSEQ multiplex PCR, the TCRdb table keeps only in-frame clones and is missing some. The sample lists some 200,000 clones, 75% to 90% occurring once. Sequencing input: PBMCs. These receptors originate from a woman aged 35 to 49 in good health and CMV-seronegative.

About this clone: A junction end diverges from the germline sequence, so it may reflect a read error. The chain recombines TRBV5-1 with TRBJ2-7; 9 bases map to TRBD1. CDR3 length equals 14 residues. Germline V gives CDR1 SGHRS, CDR2 YFSETQ. This CDR3 is CASSAGRDRVGEDF. CDR3 coding DNA: TGCGCCAGCAGCGCCGGCCGGGACAGGGTCGGGGAAGACTTC.

CDR3 coding DNA: TGTGCCAGCAGTTACTCGCTAGCTGGCGGGGAGCTGTTTTTT. Translating gives CASSYSLAGGELFF. The chain combines TRBV6-5 with TRBJ2-2, with TRBD2 as a possible D gene (5 bases). The CDR3 has 14 amino acids. V was pared by 0 bases and J by 7 bases, with 9 bases between. CDR1 MNHEY and CDR2 SVGAGI come from the germline V gene.

This clone was seen more than once but under ten times. The rearrangement links TRBV5-6 to TRBJ1-1, with 8 bases that match TRBD1. The length of the CDR3 is 18 residues. Germline V CDR1 and CDR2: SGHDT, YYEEEE. Trimming cost V 2 bases and J 1 base; bases outside gene matches: 13. CDR3 protein: CASSFRNRQGRGNTEAFF. CDR3 nucleotides: TGTGCCAGCAGCTTCCGAAATAGACAGGGGAGGGGGAACACTGAAGCTTTCTTT.

The chain couples TRBV28 to TRBJ1-5; D unclear. Between the trimmed V and J ends, which lost 6 bases and 4 bases, there was a span of 16 bases. Germline V lookup: CDR1 MDHEN, CDR2 SYDVKM. This CDR3 comprises 15 residues. CDR3 residues: CASSPSSRLNQPQHF. Here the CDR3 DNA reads TGTGCCAGCAGCCCGTCGTCCAGGCTAAATCAGCCCCAGCATTTT.

The V and J genes are TRBV6-4 and TRBJ2-5; 9 nucleotides agree with TRBD1. The CDR3 has 17 amino acids. Germline CDR1 and CDR2: MRHNA and SNTAGT. Trimming cost V 4 bases and J 3 bases; bases outside gene matches: 12. Here the CDR3 reads CASSVGTGFNFEETQYF. The CDR3 region has the DNA TGTGCCAGCAGTGTCGGGACAGGGTTTAACTTTGAAGAGACCCAGTACTTC.

With respect to this clone: Other DNA sequences in the sample encode the same CDR3. V is TRBV5-1 and J is TRBJ2-1, with 8 positions matching TRBD2. Per the germline V gene, CDR1 is SGHRS and CDR2 is YFSETQ. This CDR3 has 15 amino acids. V lost 0 bases and J lost 4; bases outside the gene matches: 3. CDR3 protein: CASSLGTSGYNEQFF. In DNA form, the CDR3 reads TGCGCCAGCAGCTTGGGTACTAGCGGTTACAATGAGCAGTTCTTC.

This rearrangement joins TRBV28 to TRBJ2-2, with TRBD1 matching over 7 bases. Looked up from germline, CDR1 is MDHEN and CDR2 is SYDVKM. There are 15 residues in the CDR3. V trimming: 9 bases; J trimming: 2 bases; junction bases outside the gene matches: 9. The DNA of the CDR3 is TGTGCCAGTAGAACAGGGGTCAGAAACACCGGGGAGCTGTTTTTT. It specifies CASRTGVRNTGELFF.

The genes are TRBV6-5 and TRBJ1-2, with D unresolved. Trimming took 8 bases from V and 3 from J, leaving 13 bases between them. The CDR3 has 13 amino acids. Germline assignment: CDR1 MNHEY and CDR2 SVGAGI. The CDR3, as DNA: TGTGCCAGCTTCTCGTGGCGGGACTATGGCTACACCTTC. Protein: CASFSWRDYGYTF.

The DNA for the CDR3 is TGTGCCACCTCTTGGGACAGACGGAACACTGAAGCTTTCTTT. It is translated as CATSWDRRNTEAFF. The chain is built from TRBV19 and TRBJ1-1; 7 bases line up with TRBD1. The J segment lost 1 base and the V segment lost 10 bases, leaving 9 bases of the junction unmatched. Germline V gene sequence: CDR1 LNHDA, CDR2 SQIVND (reference sequence). The CDR3 covers 14 residues.

The chain has TRBV7-2 and TRBJ2-7; TRBD2 is a possible D gene (7 bases). The germline gives CDR1 SGHTA, CDR2 FQGNSA. The V end lost 8 bases, the J end lost 12 bases, and 20 bases lay between the germline ends. CDR3 length: 12 residues. The CDR3 coding sequence is TGTGCCAGCCACCGCGGGGGCTTACCCCGGTACTTC. This encodes CASHRGGLPRYF. Using reference TRBV7-2 and TRBJ2-7 for the parts outside the CDR3, the full variable domain is GAGVSQSPSNKVTEKGKDVELRCDPISGHTALYWYRQSLGQGLEFLIYFQGNSAPDKSGLPSDRFSAERTGGSVSTLTIQRTQQEDSAVYLCASHRGGLPRYFGPGTRLTVT.

The chain combines TRBV13 with TRBJ2-7; D is perhaps TRBD2 (5 bases). The ends were cut back, 7 bases at V and 6 bases at J, with 16 bases in the middle. The CDR3 covers 13 residues. CDR1 is PRHDT, CDR2 FYEKMQ, per germline (reference sequence). The CDR3 protein is CASKTRERREQYF. The CDR3 DNA is TGTGCCAGCAAAACTAGGGAGAGGCGCGAGCAGTACTTC.

A single count supports this clone. This chain joins TRBV29-1 and TRBJ1-1, with TRBD1 as a possible D gene (6 bases). Germline lookup yields CDR1 SQVTM and CDR2 ANQGSEA. V was trimmed by 7 bases and J by 4 bases, leaving 22 bases between them. This CDR3 has 15 amino acids. CDR3 bases: TGCAGCGCCGAGACAGGATACACAAGGAGCACTGAAGCTTTCTTT. Its protein product is CSAETGYTRSTEAFF. Together with reference TRBV29-1 and TRBJ1-1, the CDR3 gives the full variable domain: SAVISQKPSRDICQRGTSLTIQCQVDSQVTMMFWYRQQPGQSLTLIATANQGSEATYESGFVIDKFPISRPNLTFSTLTVSNMSPEDSSIYLCSAETGYTRSTEAFFGQGTRLTVV.

This clone was picked up one time. V and J are TRBV2 and TRBJ2-7, with D possibly matching TRBD2 (5 bases). V gave up 6 bases and J gave up 0 bases, with 15 bases separating them. The CDR3 totals 15 residues. The germline V gene encodes CDR1 SNHLY and CDR2 FYNNEI. The CDR3 protein is CASRTPRRSSYEQYF. CDR3 coding DNA: TGTGCCAGCAGGACCCCCCGGAGGAGCTCCTACGAGCAGTACTTC. The variable domain in full, with the rest retrieved from reference TRBV2 and TRBJ2-7, is EPEVTQTPSHQVTQMGQEVILRCVPISNHLYFYWYRQILGQKVEFLVSFYNNEISEKSEIFDDQFSVERPDGSNFTLKIRSTKLEDSAMYFCASRTPRRSSYEQYFGPGTRLTVT.

This sequence joins TRBV6-5 and TRBJ1-2, with 9 positions matching TRBD1. V dropped 5 bases and J dropped 2; count of bases not matched to a gene: 3. This CDR3 comprises 14 residues. CDR1 is MNHEY and CDR2 is SVGAGI in the germline V gene. The CDR3, as DNA: TGTGCCAGCAGTGGACAGGGGCTGAACTATGGCTACACCTTC. As protein: CASSGQGLNYGYTF.

V gene TRBV6-5 combines with J gene TRBJ2-7; D might be TRBD2 (5 bases). Germline lookup yields CDR1 MNHEY and CDR2 SVGAGI. Trimming stripped 0 bases from V and 2 bases from J, with 8 bases between. This CDR3 spans 14 amino acids. The CDR3 loop reads CASSYSSVAYEQYF. CDR3 coding DNA: TGTGCCAGCAGTTACTCTAGCGTTGCCTACGAGCAGTACTTC.

This rearrangement joins TRBV5-1 to TRBJ2-1; 7 bases align to TRBD2. Trimming at V came to 2 bases and at J to 0 bases, leaving 2 bases not matched to a gene. Germline V lookup: CDR1 SGHRS, CDR2 YFSETQ. The CDR3 has 15 residues. CDR3 DNA sequence: TGCGCCAGCAGCTTAGCGGGAAACTCCTACAATGAGCAGTTCTTC. Protein product: CASSLAGNSYNEQFF.

The genes are TRBV18 and TRBJ2-5, with D possibly TRBD1 on 6 matching bases. Germline loops: CDR1 KGHSH, CDR2 LQKENI. This CDR3 has 14 residues. V lost 3 bases and J 7 bases, leaving 15 bases between the germline ends. DNA for the CDR3: TGTGCCAGCTCACCGGGGCAGCAAGGGGGGACCCAGTACTTC. It is translated as CASSPGQQGGTQYF.